One and the same sample provided the 9 T cell receptor beta chains below, sequenced in a study of blood T cell repertoires in COVID-19. Measured with immunoSEQ multiplex PCR; TCRdb has only the in-frame clones, and not every one. The table records roughly 200,000 clones, about nine tenths of them present only once. The sequencing sample was made of PBMCs or T cells enriched from blood (not recorded which). The receptors were gathered from a man aged 18 to 30 with acute COVID-19.

The rearrangement links TRBV13 to TRBJ1-1, with TRBD1 as a possible D gene (6 bases). The CDR3 covers 12 residues. Germline CDR1 and CDR2: PRHDT and FYEKMQ (reference sequence). V lost 1 base and J 8 bases, leaving 8 bases between the germline ends. DNA for the CDR3: TGTGCCAGCAGCTTAGATCAGGGGGAAGCTTTCTTT. Translation gives CASSLDQGEAFF.

This clone has a handful of counts. This rearrangement joins TRBV6-2 or TRBV6-3 to TRBJ2-7, with a weak D call TRBD1 (6 bases). V was cut by 6 bases and J by 6 bases, with 21 bases left in between. Germline CDR1 reads MNHEY; CDR2 reads SVGEGT. CDR3 length equals 15 residues. CDR3 DNA: TGTGCCAGCAGGCCTACAGGGATGATTTTGGGCGAGCAGTACTTC. Protein: CASRPTGMILGEQYF.

J is TRBJ1-1 and V is TRBV5-1; 8 bases are a match to TRBD1. Trimming removed 4 bases from V and 6 bases from J; junction bases left unmatched: 11. The CDR3 has 15 residues. Per the germline V gene, CDR1 is SGHRS and CDR2 is YFSETQ. CDR3 DNA sequence: TGCGCCAGCAGCGAGAAAAGACAGGGGATCGCTGAAGCTTTCTTT. Translated: CASSEKRQGIAEAFF.

The rearrangement joins TRBV9 to TRBJ1-2; D ambiguous. Trimming removed 3 bases from V and 4 bases from J, with 10 bases in between. This CDR3 spans 13 amino acids. Germline V gene sequence: CDR1 SGDLS, CDR2 YYNGEE. The CDR3 is CASSGRGIYGYTF. The CDR3 DNA reads as TGTGCCAGCAGCGGAAGAGGGATCTATGGCTACACCTTC.

This rearrangement joins TRBV2 to TRBJ2-3; 8 bases line up with TRBD1. CDR1 is SNHLY and CDR2 is FYNNEI in the germline V gene. Losses at the gene ends were 3 bases for V and 5 bases for J; bases not matched to a gene: 10. CDR3 length: 16 residues. CDR3 residues: CASSDRTGQGVDTQYF. DNA of the CDR3: TGTGCCAGCAGTGATAGAACCGGACAGGGTGTAGATACGCAGTATTTT.

The rearrangement uses TRBV27 and TRBJ2-4; D is ambiguous. Germline V gene data show CDR1 as MNHEY and CDR2 as SMNVEV (reference sequence). Trimming cost V 7 bases and J 5 bases, with 12 bases left between them. The CDR3 has 13 residues. This CDR3 reads CASKSTDQNIQYF. DNA of the CDR3: TGTGCCAGCAAGTCTACAGACCAAAACATTCAGTACTTC.

This sequence joins TRBV7-2 and TRBJ2-1; 9 bases map to TRBD2. The length of the CDR3 is 17 residues. V dropped 1 base and J dropped 3; count of bases not matched to a gene: 7. Germline lookup yields CDR1 SGHTA and CDR2 FQGNSA. The CDR3 sequence: CASSLDSGSNYYNEQFF. DNA for the CDR3: TGTGCCAGCAGCTTAGATAGCGGGAGTAATTACTACAATGAGCAGTTCTTC. Full variable domain (remainder filled in from reference TRBV7-2 and TRBJ2-1): GAGVSQSPSNKVTEKGKDVELRCDPISGHTALYWYRQSLGQGLEFLIYFQGNSAPDKSGLPSDRFSAERTGGSVSTLTIQRTQQEDSAVYLCASSLDSGSNYYNEQFFGPGTRLTVL.

The chain carries TRBV19 and TRBJ2-7, with D possibly matching TRBD1 (5 bases). V shed 4 bases and J shed 0 bases, with 13 bases lying between them. The CDR3 has 15 amino acids. Germline-derived CDR1 and CDR2 are LNHDA and SQIVND (reference sequence). The CDR3 DNA is TGTGCCAGTAGTAAGGGGCAGCCGCCCTCCTACGAGCAGTACTTC. Its protein is CASSKGQPPSYEQYF.

The V and J genes are TRBV27 and TRBJ2-3, with 13 bases matching TRBD2. The CDR3 length is 16 residues. In germline, CDR1 is MNHEY, CDR2 SMNVEV (reference sequence). J gave up 6 bases and V 5 bases, and 8 bases lay outside the gene matches. The CDR3 loop reads CASSPVGTSGKDTQYF. The CDR3 region has the DNA TGTGCCAGCAGTCCTGTTGGGACTAGCGGGAAGGATACGCAGTATTTT.